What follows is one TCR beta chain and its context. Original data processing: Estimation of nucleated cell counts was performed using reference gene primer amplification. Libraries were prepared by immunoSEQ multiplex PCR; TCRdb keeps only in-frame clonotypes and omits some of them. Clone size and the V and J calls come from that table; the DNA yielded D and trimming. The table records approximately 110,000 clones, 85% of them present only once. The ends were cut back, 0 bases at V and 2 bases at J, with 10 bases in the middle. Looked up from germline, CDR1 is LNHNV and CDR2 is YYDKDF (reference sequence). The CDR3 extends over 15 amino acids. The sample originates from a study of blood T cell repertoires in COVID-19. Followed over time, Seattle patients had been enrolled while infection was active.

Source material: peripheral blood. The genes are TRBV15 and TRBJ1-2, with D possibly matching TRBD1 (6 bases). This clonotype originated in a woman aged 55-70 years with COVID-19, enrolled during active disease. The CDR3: CATSRDRGANYGYTF. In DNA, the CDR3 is TGTGCCACCAGCAGAGATCGGGGGGCGAACTATGGCTACACCTTC.